Below are 32 T cell receptor beta chains sequenced from a single sample in a study of T cell repertoires in cytomegalovirus infection. Using its own MiXCR run on the reads, TCRdb lists one record per CDR3 protein. The data hold tens of thousands of distinct CDR3 sequences, with 35% to 45% observed a single time. These receptors have no identified antigens. Here the sequenced sample was CD8+ T cells from cultured PBMCs, taken from culture after CMV antigen stimulation. The receptors were gathered from a human donor in good health (CMV status not recorded). Some clones in this sample may be carry-over from other donors' samples.

Notes on this clonotype: Its ends do not fully match the called genes, so a read error is possible. J is TRBJ2-5 and V is TRBV7-7; 12 nucleotides agree with TRBD2. This CDR3 is 16 amino acids long. Germline assignment: CDR1 SSHAT and CDR2 FNYEAQ (reference sequence). The CDR3 DNA reads as TGTGCTAGCAGCTCCGAGAGGACTAGCGGGGAAGAGACCCAGTACTTC. It is translated as CASSSERTSGEETQYF.

The CDR3 nucleotides read TGTGCCAGTAGTCAGAATCTACAGGGGACCAAAAACATTCAGTACTTC. It is translated as CASSQNLQGTKNIQYF. The V gene is TRBV19, the J gene TRBJ2-4; 7 bases match TRBD1. The CDR3 sequence is 16 residues long. Germline loops: CDR1 LNHDA, CDR2 SQIVND (reference sequence). The trim removed 5 bases at V and 2 bases at J, leaving 9 bases unmatched. Filled out from reference TRBV19 and TRBJ2-4, the complete variable domain reads DGGITQSPKYLFRKEGQNVTLSCEQNLNHDAMYWYRQDPGQGLRLIYYSQIVNDFQKGDIAEGYSVSREKKESFPLTVTSAQKNPTAFYLCASSQNLQGTKNIQYFGAGTRLSVL.

V gene TRBV6-5 combines with J gene TRBJ2-2, with a weak D call TRBD2 (7 bases). Germline-derived CDR1 and CDR2 are MNHEY and SVGAGI. This CDR3 spans 15 amino acids. V gave up 2 bases and J gave up 6 bases, with 13 bases separating them. The CDR3 is CASSYDGGGPGELFF. The CDR3 bases are TGTGCCAGCAGTTACGATGGGGGGGGCCCCGGGGAGCTGTTTTTT.

This clonotype appeared a few times. The chain couples TRBV6-1 to TRBJ2-6; D is perhaps TRBD2 (5 bases). V was shortened by 8 bases and J by 0 bases, with 14 bases between the two germline ends. The V gene's germline CDR1 is MNHNS and CDR2 SASEGT. The CDR3 is 16 amino acids. The CDR3 nucleotides read TGTGCCAGCGGAAGCGTAGGAGGCTCTGGGGCCAACGTCCTGACTTTC. Its protein product is CASGSVGGSGANVLTF.

The chain recombines TRBV5-6 with TRBJ1-5; D is unclear. The CDR3 length is 14 residues. Trimming took 0 bases from V and 7 from J, leaving 11 bases between them. Germline lookup yields CDR1 SGHDT and CDR2 YYEEEE. The CDR3 loop reads CASSLVGSGQPQHF. The CDR3 DNA reads as TGTGCCAGCAGCTTGGTAGGGTCGGGGCAGCCCCAGCATTTT.

Points on this clonotype: A single base separates this from a much larger clone, so it may be a read error. As DNA, the CDR3 is TGCGCCAGCGGCCAAGTGGGCAGCCTCGCAGATACGCAGTATTTT. Protein product: CASGQVGSLADTQYF. V is TRBV4-1 and J is TRBJ2-3, with D uncertain. The CDR3 has 15 amino acids. Germline V gene data show CDR1 as MGHRA and CDR2 as YSYEKL.

As to this clonotype: The junction departs from germline at one end; a sequencing error may be responsible. The chain uses TRBV15 and TRBJ2-2; D might be TRBD2 (5 bases). This CDR3 comprises 12 residues. Germline CDR1 reads LNHNV; CDR2 reads YYDKDF (reference sequence). The CDR3: CATSKSTGVLFF. CDR3 bases: TGTGCCACCAGCAAGTCCACCGGGGTGCTGTTTTTT.

V is TRBV6-2 or TRBV6-3 and J is TRBJ2-1; D possibly corresponds to TRBD2 (7 bases). The CDR3 sequence is 15 residues long. The V and J ends lost 5 bases and 4 bases respectively, with 15 bases between them. The germline V gene encodes CDR1 MNHEY and CDR2 SVGEGT. The CDR3 is CASSPRGAGYNEQFF. The CDR3 coding sequence is TGTGCCAGCAGTCCCCGGGGGGCCGGTTACAATGAGCAGTTCTTC.

V is TRBV7-2 and J is TRBJ2-1, with D tentatively TRBD1 (6 bases). V dropped 1 base and J dropped 5 bases, with 12 bases sitting between them. CDR3 length equals 15 residues. Germline V gene lookup returns CDR1 SGHTA and CDR2 FQGNSA. The CDR3 bases are TGTGCCAGCAGCTTAGTGGTGTACAGGGACAATGAGCAGTTCTTC. Protein: CASSLVVYRDNEQFF.

V gene TRBV7-2 combines with J gene TRBJ2-5, with D tentatively TRBD2 (6 bases). Germline V lookup: CDR1 SGHTA, CDR2 FQGNSA. The ends were cut back, 6 bases at V and 4 bases at J, with 12 bases in the middle. The CDR3 consists of 13 residues. The CDR3 DNA follows: TGTGCCAGCAGGTCGGAGGGTGGAGAGACCCAGTACTTC. It specifies CASRSEGGETQYF.

This clonotype has just one count. This chain connects TRBV29-1 to TRBJ2-4, with 10 positions matching TRBD2. The CDR3 consists of 20 residues. Germline V lookup: CDR1 SQVTM, CDR2 ANQGSEA. Trimming removed 7 bases from V and 0 bases from J; junction bases left unmatched: 21. The CDR3 loop is CSGRIRSSGSGGLAKNIQYF. The DNA for the CDR3 is TGCAGCGGACGAATTCGGTCTTCTGGTAGCGGGGGGCTAGCCAAAAACATTCAGTACTTC.

V usage is TRBV12-3 or TRBV12-4 and J usage is TRBJ1-2, with no clear D. This CDR3 has 12 residues. Trimming shortened V by 0 bases and J by 7 bases, and 6 bases separated the two germline ends. CDR3 DNA sequence: TGTGCCAGCAGTTTAGCAGAGCTTGGCTACACCTTC. Its protein is CASSLAELGYTF.

The chain employs TRBV6-6 and TRBJ2-3, with TRBD2 matching over 8 bases. The germline V gene encodes CDR1 MNHNY and CDR2 SVGAGI (reference sequence). The CDR3 spans 15 residues. J was trimmed by 2 bases and V by 6 bases; bases with no gene match: 7. The DNA for the CDR3 is TGTGCCAGCAGGACCCGGGGGGGGGCCACAGATACGCAGTATTTT. This codes for CASRTRGGATDTQYF.

This clonotype is classed as large. The rearrangement joins TRBV5-6 to TRBJ2-2; the D is unclear. V lost 4 bases and J 6 bases, leaving 19 bases between the germline ends. Per germline, CDR1 SGHDT and CDR2 YYEEEE. The CDR3 consists of 16 residues. The CDR3 loop is CASSLGIGAPAGELFF. DNA of the CDR3: TGTGCCAGCAGCCTTGGAATAGGAGCACCGGCCGGGGAGCTGTTTTTT.

CDR3 sequence reads: CASSIALGSGANVLTF. Written as DNA, the CDR3 is TGTGCCAGCAGCATCGCTTTGGGGAGCGGGGCCAACGTCCTGACTTTC. The chain employs TRBV7-9 and TRBJ2-6; D possibly corresponds to TRBD2 (5 bases). Trimming removed 5 bases at V and 4 bases at J, with 15 bases between. The CDR3 runs 16 residues. The V gene's germline CDR1 is SEHNR and CDR2 FQNEAQ (reference sequence).

V and J are TRBV5-3 and TRBJ1-6, with D hard to call. TRBV5-3 is designated an ORF whose function remains uncertain. This CDR3 has 12 amino acids. The V end lost 8 bases, the J end lost 4 bases, and 7 bases lay between the germline ends. The DNA of the CDR3 is TGTGCCAGCACGGCGTATAATTCACCCCTCCACTTT. This sequence encodes CASTAYNSPLHF.

This clonotype was observed many times. The chain recombines TRBV7-2 with TRBJ2-2; 9 nucleotides match TRBD1. Per germline, CDR1 SGHTA and CDR2 FQGNSA. J gave up 5 bases and V 5 bases, and 12 bases lay outside the gene matches. CDR3 length equals 17 residues. The CDR3 nucleotides read TGTGCCAGCAGCGCCGAACCGGGACAGGGCGTAACCGGGGAGCTGTTTTTT. Residues: CASSAEPGQGVTGELFF.

V is TRBV20-1 and J is TRBJ2-7; D gene uncertain. V lost 4 bases and J lost 0, with 10 bases in between. This CDR3 contains 13 residues. Germline V gene lookup returns CDR1 DFQATT and CDR2 SNEGSKA (reference sequence). CDR3 in amino acids: CSAKPTPSYEQYF. CDR3 bases: TGCAGTGCTAAACCTACACCCTCCTACGAGCAGTACTTC.

This clonotype was counted ten times or more. The genes are TRBV7-2 and TRBJ1-1; 8 bases line up with TRBD1. After removal of 4 bases from V and 4 bases from J, the junction contained 8 bases not matched to a gene. Germline assignment: CDR1 SGHTA and CDR2 FQGNSA. CDR3 length: 15 amino acids. The CDR3 protein is CASSSGPTGVTEAFF. CDR3 DNA sequence: TGTGCCAGCAGCTCCGGCCCGACAGGGGTCACTGAAGCTTTCTTT.

The CDR3 loop is CASSFYLGSGGRAYEQYF. The CDR3 region has the DNA TGTGCCAGCAGTTTTTATTTGGGTAGCGGCGGGAGGGCTTACGAGCAGTACTTC. This chain joins TRBV6-5 and TRBJ2-7, with 9 bases lining up with TRBD2. The CDR3 spans 18 residues. Germline assignment: CDR1 MNHEY and CDR2 SVGAGI. V shed 4 bases, J shed 4 bases, and the junction held 17 bases outside the gene matches.

The rearrangement uses TRBV13 and TRBJ2-1; D is undetermined. Looked up from germline, CDR1 is PRHDT and CDR2 is FYEKMQ (reference sequence). The CDR3 totals 15 residues. V gave up 2 bases and J gave up 0 bases, with 8 bases separating them. This CDR3 reads CASSLIESSYNEQFF. CDR3 DNA: TGTGCCAGCAGCTTAATTGAGAGCTCCTACAATGAGCAGTTCTTC.

The chain joins TRBV29-1 to TRBJ1-2; the D gene is possibly TRBD1 (6 bases). Germline V gene lookup returns CDR1 SQVTM and CDR2 ANQGSEA. This CDR3 is built from 15 residues. V dropped 5 bases and J dropped 6 bases, with 22 bases sitting between them. The CDR3, as DNA: TGCAGCGTTCCTGGGCCACAGGGAGAGGTGAATGGCTACACCTTC. Amino acids: CSVPGPQGEVNGYTF.

The gene calls are TRBV20-1 and TRBJ2-3; D not certain. This CDR3 is built from 11 residues. V was trimmed by 6 bases and J by 7 bases, leaving 11 bases between them. Germline V gene sequence: CDR1 DFQATT, CDR2 SNEGSKA (reference sequence). The CDR3 nucleotides read TGCAGTGCCCCACAACAAAATACGCAGTATTTT. Amino acid sequence: CSAPQQNTQYF.

The J gene is TRBJ2-1, the V gene TRBV7-2, with TRBD1 as a possible D gene (5 bases). V shed 5 bases and J shed 10 bases, with 9 bases lying between them. The CDR3 extends over 11 amino acids. Per the germline V gene, CDR1 is SGHTA and CDR2 is FQGNSA. In DNA form, the CDR3 reads TGTGCCAGCAGCGCCTCAGGGGAGCAGTTCTTC. Residues: CASSASGEQFF.

This chain links TRBV19 with TRBJ1-5; 10 nucleotides agree with TRBD1. The trim removed 3 bases at V and 3 bases at J, leaving 5 bases unmatched. This CDR3 is 16 amino acids long. CDR1 LNHDA and CDR2 SQIVND come from the germline V gene (reference sequence). The CDR3 nucleotides are TGTGCCAGTAGTATCTTGGACAGGGGGTTCAATCAGCCCCAGCATTTT. This gives the protein CASSILDRGFNQPQHF.

This clonotype was counted between two and nine times. This chain connects TRBV19 to TRBJ1-5; possible D gene TRBD1, 6 bases. The CDR3 totals 15 residues. The ends were cut back, 5 bases at V and 0 bases at J, with 11 bases in the middle. Germline assignment: CDR1 LNHDA and CDR2 SQIVND (reference sequence). In nucleotides, the CDR3 is TGTGCCAGTAGTTCGACAGGCGATAGCAATCAGCCCCAGCATTTT. Amino acids: CASSSTGDSNQPQHF.

This clonotype turned up a few times. The chain couples TRBV7-9 to TRBJ2-5; D possibly corresponds to TRBD1 (6 bases). The CDR3 extends over 14 amino acids. V lost 5 bases, J lost 3 bases, and 13 bases lay in between. Germline V lookup: CDR1 SEHNR, CDR2 FQNEAQ (reference sequence). The CDR3 reads CASSGQQGEETQYF. The CDR3 nucleotides read TGTGCCAGCAGCGGACAACAGGGTGAAGAGACCCAGTACTTC.

This clonotype appeared a few times. This chain uses TRBV2 with TRBJ2-5, with TRBD1 as a possible D gene (5 bases). Germline V gene sequence: CDR1 SNHLY, CDR2 FYNNEI. V gave up 8 bases and J gave up 3 bases, with 10 bases separating them. This CDR3 is 12 amino acids long. CDR3 bases: TGTGCCAGCTGTAGGGGTGAAGAGACCCAGTACTTC. Residues: CASCRGEETQYF.

V and J are TRBV6-1 and TRBJ1-4; 11 bases match TRBD1. Looked up from germline, CDR1 is MNHNS and CDR2 is SASEGT. V was pared by 4 bases and J by 12 bases, with 10 bases of the junction left unmatched. The CDR3 has 15 amino acids. The CDR3 nucleotides read TGTGCCAGCAGTGCGACCGCGGGACAGGGGGGGGAACTGTTTTTT. Protein product: CASSATAGQGGELFF.

The chain uses TRBV24-1 and TRBJ2-2; D unresolved. Per germline, CDR1 KGHDR and CDR2 SFDVKD. Deletions cut 2 bases from V and 1 base from J, with 16 bases between. The length of the CDR3 is 18 residues. The CDR3 spells CATSDSLITEVNTGELFF. The CDR3 nucleotides read TGTGCCACCAGTGATTCCCTCATCACGGAAGTGAACACCGGGGAGCTGTTTTTT.

The sample holds a few counts of this clonotype. The chain employs TRBV7-2 and TRBJ2-5; D is ambiguous. Trimming removed 2 bases at V and 3 bases at J, with 7 bases between. The germline V gene has CDR1 SGHTA and CDR2 FQGNSA. The CDR3 is 13 amino acids. DNA of the CDR3: TGTGCCAGCAGCTTAAATCTAGAAGAGACCCAGTACTTC. This translates into CASSLNLEETQYF.

Here the CDR3 DNA reads TGCGCCAGCAGCCAATTGACAGGGGACTCCTACGAGCAGTACTTC. As protein: CASSQLTGDSYEQYF. The rearrangement joins TRBV4-3 to TRBJ2-7; TRBD1 aligns across 8 bases. The V segment lost 2 bases and the J segment 0 bases; nucleotides outside the gene matches: 3. This CDR3 region has 15 residues. From germline, CDR1 is LGHNA and CDR2 YSLEER.